One sample yielded the 14 T cell receptor beta chains listed below, sequenced in a study of T cells in Graves' hyperthyroidism and ophthalmopathy. What was amplified from RNA transcripts were TCR beta CDR3 regions. A first-round RT-PCR of the TCR CDR3 used the HTBI primer set. A single record per CDR3 protein comes from TCRdb applying MiXCR to the multiplex PCR reads. The sample holds 400,000 to 500,000 distinct CDR3 sequences; over 12% are singletons and the top ten take about 13%. The material sequenced was blood. These receptors all come from a man in his late teens or twenties with Graves' ophthalmopathy.

This clonotype was counted between two and nine times. V gene TRBV7-6 combines with J gene TRBJ2-5; D call uncertain. CDR1 and CDR2 (germline): SGHVS, FNYEAQ. V shed 0 bases and J shed 1 base, with 6 bases lying between them. The length of the CDR3 is 14 residues. The CDR3 coding sequence is TGTGCCAGCAGCTTAGCGCCTTCCCAAGAGACCCAGTACTTC. Translation: CASSLAPSQETQYF.

The table lists this clonotype with many counts. This chain's CDR3 is CASSEGTGDYEQYF. The CDR3 DNA reads as TGTGCCAGCAGTGAAGGGACAGGGGACTACGAGCAGTACTTC. The rearrangement uses TRBV6-1 and TRBJ2-7, with TRBD1 matching 9 bases. The V gene end was trimmed by 1 base and the J gene end by 3 bases; junction bases not matched to a gene: 1. This CDR3 contains 14 residues. Germline V gene sequence: CDR1 MNHNS, CDR2 SASEGT.

The chain joins TRBV6-1 to TRBJ1-2; 7 bases map to TRBD1. CDR3 size: 14 residues. Germline V CDR1 and CDR2: MNHNS, SASEGT. The V segment lost 5 bases and the J segment 4 bases; nucleotides outside the gene matches: 7. CDR3 DNA sequence: TGTGCCAGCAGTCCGGGACAGTACCTCTATGGCTACACCTTC. As protein: CASSPGQYLYGYTF.

This clonotype came up many times. The gene calls are TRBV7-2 and TRBJ1-2, with D maybe TRBD1 (5 bases). Between the trimmed V and J ends, which lost 5 bases and 1 base, there was a span of 11 bases. CDR3 length equals 14 residues. From germline, CDR1 is SGHTA and CDR2 FQGNSA. CDR3 bases: TGTGCCAGCAGCCCGGGGACGATTAACTATGGCTACACCTTC. This sequence encodes CASSPGTINYGYTF.

This chain joins TRBV11-2 and TRBJ1-2, with 7 bases aligning to TRBD1. Per germline, CDR1 SGHAT and CDR2 FQNNGV. This CDR3 is 14 amino acids long. After removal of 5 bases from V and 6 bases from J, the junction contained 9 bases not matched to a gene. CDR3 nucleotides: TGTGCCAGCAGCGACTATACAGGGGATCATGGCTACACCTTC. Its protein product is CASSDYTGDHGYTF.

This clonotype was seen at least ten times. The chain joins TRBV3-1 to TRBJ1-2; a weak D match, TRBD1 (5 bases). Germline V CDR1 and CDR2: LGHDT, YNNKEL (reference sequence). The germline V and J ends were trimmed by 1 base and 1 base, with 7 bases remaining between them. The CDR3 has 14 amino acids. Here the CDR3 DNA reads TGTGCCAGCAGCCAAGGCCAGGGTAACTATGGCTACACCTTC. Its protein product is CASSQGQGNYGYTF.

This clonotype was counted ten times or more. The chain joins TRBV5-1 to TRBJ2-3; tentative D call: TRBD2 (6 bases). Trimming removed 1 base at V and 4 bases at J, with 16 bases between. Germline CDR1 SGHRS, CDR2 YFSETQ. CDR3 length equals 16 residues. This chain's CDR3 is CASSLYETRVADTQYF. The CDR3 nucleotides are TGCGCCAGCAGCTTGTACGAGACTAGAGTTGCAGATACGCAGTATTTT.

This clonotype was seen repeatedly, ten times or more. The gene calls are TRBV2 and TRBJ1-2; D gene uncertain. The germline gives CDR1 SNHLY, CDR2 FYNNEI. V was cut by 7 bases and J by 4 bases, with 10 bases left in between. The CDR3 sequence is 12 residues long. The CDR3 here is CASKLDGYGYTF. CDR3 in DNA: TGTGCCAGCAAGCTTGATGGCTATGGCTACACCTTC. Supplemented by reference TRBV2 and TRBJ1-2, the full variable domain reads EPEVTQTPSHQVTQMGQEVILRCVPISNHLYFYWYRQILGQKVEFLVSFYNNEISEKSEIFDDQFSVERPDGSNFTLKIRSTKLEDSAMYFCASKLDGYGYTFGSGTRLTVV.

A few counts support this clonotype. Given a much more abundant clone one base away, this may be a read error. The CDR3 DNA is TGCAGTGCAACCCCTGGAGGGACCCAGTACTTC. Amino acids: CSATPGGTQYF. The gene calls are TRBV20-1 and TRBJ2-5, with D perhaps matching TRBD2 (5 bases). V lost 6 bases and J lost 7, with 12 bases in between. CDR3 length: 11 residues. Per the germline V gene, CDR1 is DFQATT and CDR2 is SNEGSKA (reference sequence).

This rearrangement joins TRBV6-1 to TRBJ1-5, with unresolved D. The germline V gene has CDR1 MNHNS and CDR2 SASEGT. The CDR3 totals 15 residues. Trimming left V 3 bases short and J 1 base short, with 10 bases between. The chain's CDR3 is CASSEVRASNQPQHF. The DNA of the CDR3 is TGTGCCAGCAGTGAGGTCAGAGCCAGCAATCAGCCCCAGCATTTT.

This clonotype was seen a handful of times. The gene calls are TRBV6-4 and TRBJ2-2; D not resolved. Trimming cost V 0 bases and J 10 bases, with 18 bases left between them. CDR3 length: 16 residues. Germline V gene data show CDR1 as MRHNA and CDR2 as SNTAGT. The CDR3 loop is CASSDSITRARSELFF. The CDR3 DNA follows: TGTGCCAGCAGTGACTCGATAACCAGAGCGCGATCGGAGCTGTTTTTT.

The table lists this clonotype with many counts. This rearrangement joins TRBV20-1 to TRBJ2-3, with 14 bases that match TRBD2. CDR3 size: 15 residues. V lost 4 bases, J lost 6 bases, and 6 bases stayed unmatched. Germline values: CDR1 DFQATT, CDR2 SNEGSKA (reference sequence). CDR3 in DNA: TGCAGTGCTATTACCGGGACTAGCGGGAGCGATACGCAGTATTTT. Translation gives CSAITGTSGSDTQYF.

The sample holds many counts of this clonotype. V usage is TRBV6-1 and J usage is TRBJ2-2; unclear D gene. V was shortened by 1 base and J by 5 bases, with 14 bases between the two germline ends. Germline values: CDR1 MNHNS, CDR2 SASEGT. The CDR3 consists of 16 residues. CDR3: CASSEVWQSITGELFF. DNA of the CDR3: TGTGCCAGCAGTGAAGTTTGGCAGAGTATAACCGGGGAGCTGTTTTTT.

This clonotype was recorded at least ten times. At one boundary the junction diverges from the germline segment, which might be a read error. The rearrangement links TRBV11-2 to TRBJ2-3; 10 bases are a match to TRBD2. This CDR3 is built from 13 residues. Germline loops: CDR1 SGHAT, CDR2 FQNNGV. Here the CDR3 reads CASSLGLADTQYF. The DNA for the CDR3 is TGCGCCAGCAGCTTGGGACTAGCGGATACGCAGTATTTT.